The 11 T cell receptor beta chains reported below all come from one sample, sequenced in a study of STAT5B mutations in CD4+ large granular lymphocyte leukemia. Assay: immunoSEQ multiplex PCR; the TCRdb copy retains only in-frame clones and omits some. The sample gives 32,000 or so clones, approximately 80% of which show up once; approximately 6.2% is in the top ten. The sequenced sample was CD4+ T cells from blood buffy coats. The source is a human donor in good health.

This chain links TRBV25-1 with TRBJ1-6, with TRBD1 matching 9 bases. The ends lost 4 bases at V and 9 bases at J; junction bases unmatched: 4. Germline lookup yields CDR1 MGHDK and CDR2 SYGVNS. The length of the CDR3 is 14 residues. CDR3 sequence reads: CASSVGQGRSPLHF. The CDR3 DNA sequence: TGTGCCAGCAGTGTGGGACAGGGCCGTTCACCCCTCCACTTT.

This clone was picked up a small number of times. The rearrangement uses TRBV7-9 and TRBJ1-2; D unclear. This CDR3 comprises 11 residues. Germline V gives CDR1 SEHNR, CDR2 FQNEAQ (reference sequence). V was trimmed by 5 bases and J by 8 bases, leaving 9 bases between them. The CDR3 nucleotides read TGTGCCAGCAGCCTTAAAATCGGCTACACCTTC. Its protein product is CASSLKIGYTF.

The rearrangement uses TRBV9 and TRBJ2-7, with 7 positions matching TRBD2. The germline gives CDR1 SGDLS, CDR2 YYNGEE. The CDR3 contains 14 residues. Germline trimming cut 5 bases from V and 3 bases from J; bases unmatched to any gene: 8. The CDR3 loop reads CASSLGERGYEQYF. CDR3 nucleotide sequence: TGTGCCAGCAGTCTTGGGGAGCGGGGCTACGAGCAGTACTTC.

The V gene is TRBV14, the J gene TRBJ1-1; the match to TRBD1 covers 7 bases. This CDR3 is built from 14 residues. Germline lookup yields CDR1 SGHDN and CDR2 FVKESK. Trimming cost V 4 bases and J 4 bases; bases outside gene matches: 6. As DNA, the CDR3 is TGTGCCAGCAGCCCCAGGGGGGGTGGCACTGAAGCTTTCTTT. Protein: CASSPRGGGTEAFF.

The chain combines TRBV30 with TRBJ2-3; 11 bases are shared with TRBD2. Germline-derived CDR1 and CDR2 are GTSNPN and SVGIG (reference sequence). The V segment lost 0 bases and the J segment 1 base; nucleotides outside the gene matches: 6. The CDR3 extends over 17 amino acids. Here the CDR3 reads CAWSVRQLAGGTDTQYF. The CDR3 bases are TGTGCCTGGAGTGTACGTCAACTAGCGGGGGGCACAGATACGCAGTATTTT.

This sequence joins TRBV25-1 and TRBJ1-6; perhaps TRBD1 as D (5 bases). Germline values: CDR1 MGHDK, CDR2 SYGVNS. This CDR3 has 13 amino acids. The V and J ends lost 7 bases and 9 bases respectively, with 13 bases between them. The CDR3 reads CASNRGRGSPLHF. CDR3 nucleotides: TGTGCCAGCAACCGGGGCCGCGGTTCACCCCTCCACTTT.

This chain joins TRBV28 and TRBJ1-3, with a possible D match to TRBD1 (6 bases). The CDR3 is made up of 16 amino acids. Germline V CDR1 and CDR2: MDHEN, SYDVKM. V was pared by 2 bases and J by 2 bases, with 13 bases between. CDR3 in amino acids: CASSLGGASTGNTIYF. As DNA, the CDR3 is TGTGCCAGCAGTTTAGGGGGGGCTAGCACTGGAAACACCATATATTTT.

This sequence joins TRBV7-8 and TRBJ1-6; 9 nucleotides agree with TRBD1. There are 17 residues in the CDR3. Germline V lookup: CDR1 SGHVS, CDR2 FQNEAQ. Trimming took 0 bases from V and 8 from J; bases not matched to a gene: 8. In DNA form, the CDR3 reads TGTGCCAGCAGCTTAGCCCCTACAGGGGGCGTCGATTCACCCCTCCACTTT. It is translated as CASSLAPTGGVDSPLHF.

The chain carries TRBV7-9 and TRBJ2-3; 8 bases map to TRBD2. Germline V lookup: CDR1 SEHNR, CDR2 FQNEAQ (reference sequence). After removal of 5 bases from V and 13 bases from J, the junction contained 8 bases not matched to a gene. The CDR3 is 12 residues long. The CDR3 here is CASSLPGGEEYF. In nucleotides, the CDR3 is TGTGCCAGCAGCCTCCCCGGGGGGGAAGAGTATTTT.

In its sample, this clone was seen once. This chain links TRBV7-9 with TRBJ2-1; 7 positions match TRBD2. This CDR3 is built from 15 residues. Germline values: CDR1 SEHNR, CDR2 FQNEAQ (reference sequence). J gave up 9 bases and V 1 base, and 9 bases lay outside the gene matches. CDR3 coding DNA: TGTGCCAGCAGCTTAGAACCAGCGGGGAGTGCTGAGCAGTTCTTC. Translation gives CASSLEPAGSAEQFF.

This sequence joins TRBV10-3 and TRBJ2-3; D unresolved. Trimming removed 7 bases at V and 0 bases at J, with 8 bases between. Germline CDR1 reads ENHRY; CDR2 reads SYGVKD. CDR3 size: 13 residues. CDR3: CAIKGSSTDTQYF. CDR3 DNA: TGTGCCATCAAGGGCAGTAGCACAGATACGCAGTATTTT.